This T cell receptor (beta chain) was captured by sequencing in a study of type 1 regulatory T cells. The wider study: T-allo10 is an in vitro-generated, Tr1-enriched CD4 T cell product specific for alloantigen. Findings and caveats of the study: Compared with non-Tr1 cells, Tr1 cells showed a narrower TCR repertoire.

CDR3 length: 16 amino acids. The V segment lost 4 bases and the J segment 1 base; nucleotides outside the gene matches: 9. CDR1 and CDR2 from the germline V gene are LGHDT and YNNKEL (reference sequence). Regarding this clonotype: The antigen remains unidentified.

TCRdb re-called the reads with MiXCR, one entry per CDR3 protein. The repertoire holds tens of thousands of distinct CDR3 sequences, with 62% as singletons. The genes are TRBV3-1 and TRBJ1-1; TRBD1 agrees at 7 bases. This clonotype was obtained from a human donor in good health. Sequences were obtained from cultured non-Tr1 T cells, either the whole culture or a sorted T cell fraction (not recorded which). The DNA of the CDR3 is TGTGCCAGCAGCCGATGGGGGCAGGGGGAGAACACTGAAGCTTTCTTT. Its translation is CASSRWGQGENTEAFF.